The 14 T cell receptor beta chains in this list originate from one sample, sequenced in a study of shared clonotypes between healthy human individuals. Profiled with immunoSEQ multiplex PCR; TCRdb holds only in-frame clones, not every one. The sample holds roughly 1,000,000 clones, approximately 80% seen once. Sequencing input: memory CD4+ T cells from PBMCs. Subset noted: CD45RA-negative fraction. The receptors were gathered from a man aged 18-30 years in good health. Some clones in this sample may be carry-over from other donors' samples.

V gene TRBV5-1 combines with J gene TRBJ1-1, with D unresolved. The V and J ends lost 0 bases and 2 bases respectively, with 14 bases between them. The germline gives CDR1 SGHRS, CDR2 YFSETQ. The CDR3 runs to 16 residues. CDR3 amino acids: CASSLVEGEGNTEAFF. The CDR3 coding sequence is TGCGCCAGCAGCTTGGTGGAGGGCGAAGGAAACACTGAAGCTTTCTTT.

The chain has TRBV30 and TRBJ1-5; D perhaps matches TRBD1 (5 bases). V lost 0 bases and J 3 bases, leaving 9 bases between the germline ends. Germline CDR1 is GTSNPN and CDR2 is SVGIG (reference sequence). CDR3 length: 14 amino acids. The CDR3 DNA sequence: TGTGCCTGGAGTGTAGGGACTCTCAATCAGCCCCAGCATTTT. This encodes CAWSVGTLNQPQHF. Full variable domain (missing parts from reference TRBV30 and TRBJ1-5): SQTIHQWPATLVQPVGSPLSLECTVEGTSNPNLYWYRQAAGRGLQLLFYSVGIGQISSEVPQNLSASRPQDRQFILSSKKLLLSDSGFYLCAWSVGTLNQPQHFGDGTRLSIL.

V usage is TRBV2 and J usage is TRBJ2-1; D may be TRBD2 (6 bases). The CDR3 totals 14 residues. The V and J ends lost 6 bases and 9 bases respectively, with 18 bases between them. Germline V gives CDR1 SNHLY, CDR2 FYNNEI. The CDR3 here is CASSYRLAIAEQFF. Here the CDR3 DNA reads TGTGCCAGCAGCTATCGGCTAGCGATCGCTGAGCAGTTCTTC.

The table lists this clone with a count of one. V is TRBV28 and J is TRBJ2-7; D is uncertain. Germline loops: CDR1 MDHEN, CDR2 SYDVKM. The CDR3 length is 12 residues. The V and J ends lost 4 bases and 2 bases respectively, with 6 bases between them. The CDR3, as DNA: TGTGCCAGCAGTTCCATTACCTACGAGCAGTACTTC. It translates to CASSSITYEQYF.

V is TRBV6-1 and J is TRBJ2-2, with D unclear. Germline V gives CDR1 MNHNS, CDR2 SASEGT. V lost 8 bases, J lost 8 bases, and 6 bases lay in between. The CDR3 contains 10 residues. CDR3 DNA sequence: TGTGCCAGCTCGATTGGGGAGCTGTTTTTT. Encoded protein: CASSIGELFF.

This chain uses TRBV10-3 with TRBJ1-2; 8 bases align to TRBD1. Germline-derived CDR1 and CDR2 are ENHRY and SYGVKD. The CDR3 runs 16 residues. V shed 2 bases, J shed 6 bases, and the junction held 11 bases outside the gene matches. The CDR3 DNA reads TGTGCCATCAGTGAGCAGACTACCGACAGGGGTAATGGCTACACCTTC. Translated: CAISEQTTDRGNGYTF.

The chain links TRBV2 to TRBJ1-1; the D is unclear. CDR1 SNHLY and CDR2 FYNNEI come from the germline V gene. This CDR3 region has 16 residues. The V gene lost 8 bases and the J gene lost 0 bases, with 19 bases spanning the gap. CDR3 coding DNA: TGTGCCAGCTCCATACAGCATCCCTATATGAACACTGAAGCTTTCTTT. Translation gives CASSIQHPYMNTEAFF.

Only one count was recorded for this clone. The gene calls are TRBV6-6 and TRBJ2-7, with a possible D match to TRBD2 (6 bases). Germline V gives CDR1 MNHNY, CDR2 SVGAGI (reference sequence). Trimming removed 6 bases at V and 2 bases at J, with 11 bases between. The CDR3 is 13 residues long. DNA for the CDR3: TGTGCCAGCAGATCCGGGAGTACCTACGAGCAGTACTTC. Protein product: CASRSGSTYEQYF.

The chain has TRBV14 and TRBJ2-4; tentative D call: TRBD2 (7 bases). Germline values: CDR1 SGHDN, CDR2 FVKESK. The CDR3 loop spans 14 amino acids. The V gene lost 0 bases and the J gene lost 11 bases, with 14 bases spanning the gap. CDR3 sequence reads: CASSQDLLGGLQYF. The DNA of the CDR3 is TGTGCCAGCAGCCAAGATCTCCTCGGGGGGCTTCAGTACTTC.

The V gene is TRBV5-1, the J gene TRBJ1-1, with TRBD1 as a possible D gene (5 bases). V gave up 0 bases and J gave up 5 bases, with 14 bases separating them. The CDR3 is 15 amino acids. In germline, CDR1 is SGHRS, CDR2 YFSETQ. The CDR3 spells CASSLGEGQWTEAFF. CDR3 nucleotide sequence: TGCGCCAGCAGCTTGGGTGAGGGGCAATGGACTGAAGCTTTCTTT.

This chain links TRBV5-6 with TRBJ2-3, with D possibly TRBD2 on 6 matching bases. This CDR3 has 17 residues. CDR1 SGHDT and CDR2 YYEEEE come from the germline V gene. V shed 2 bases and J shed 4 bases, with 20 bases lying between them. CDR3 nucleotide sequence: TGTGCCAGCAGCTTTAAGGGACTTAGACTAGGCCCAGATACGCAGTATTTT. This gives the protein CASSFKGLRLGPDTQYF.

In DNA, the CDR3 is TGCGCCAGCAGCTTGTTTTCCGGGGTAGAGACCCAGTACTTC. It yields the protein CASSLFSGVETQYF. The V gene is TRBV5-1, the J gene TRBJ2-5, with a weak D call TRBD2 (5 bases). This CDR3 region has 14 residues. The V end lost 1 base, the J end lost 4 bases, and 11 bases lay between the germline ends. Germline CDR1 and CDR2: SGHRS and YFSETQ.

The chain recombines TRBV7-2 with TRBJ2-1; no clear D. In germline, CDR1 is SGHTA, CDR2 FQGNSA. V was pared by 5 bases and J by 7 bases, with 12 bases between. This CDR3 region has 13 residues. The CDR3 reads CASSARLRNEQFF. CDR3 bases: TGTGCCAGCAGCGCGCGCCTTCGAAATGAGCAGTTCTTC.

The chain uses TRBV5-1 and TRBJ2-5, with 7 bases matching TRBD1. This CDR3 has 15 residues. V shed 3 bases and J 3 bases; nucleotides not matched to a gene: 8. Germline V gene data show CDR1 as SGHRS and CDR2 as YFSETQ. The chain's CDR3 is CASSSFGTAEETQYF. The CDR3 DNA reads TGCGCCAGCAGCTCCTTCGGGACAGCCGAAGAGACCCAGTACTTC.